Below, 21 T cell receptor beta chains from the same sample are listed, as sequenced in a study of multiple sclerosis patients with progressive multifocal leukoencephalopathy. This sample's time point: time of PML onset. Assay used: immunoSEQ multiplex PCR; TCRdb lists only in-frame clones, some missing. The sample holds 25,000 to 35,000 clones; approximately 84% are singletons and the top ten take under 4%. Here the sequenced sample was PBMCs, taken from a patient treated with natalizumab. The receptors originated from a human donor with progressive multifocal leukoencephalopathy.

This clone was counted once. The rearrangement joins TRBV23-1 to TRBJ2-7; the match to TRBD2 covers 8 bases. TRBV23-1 is treated as an ORF (open reading frame) with a function not yet certain. The CDR3 consists of 17 residues. V lost 4 bases and J lost 5; bases outside the gene matches: 16. The CDR3 sequence: CASSLRQFSGRRHEQYF. The CDR3 coding sequence is TGCGCCAGCAGTCTACGGCAGTTCAGCGGGAGAAGGCACGAGCAGTACTTC.

V usage is TRBV7-6 and J usage is TRBJ2-2, with 12 bases lining up with TRBD2. The CDR3 spans 15 residues. Germline loops: CDR1 SGHVS, CDR2 FNYEAQ. V was pared by 5 bases and J by 6 bases, with 4 bases of the junction left unmatched. This chain's CDR3 is CASSMTSGRPGELFF. The CDR3 bases are TGTGCCAGCAGCATGACTAGCGGGAGACCCGGGGAGCTGTTTTTT.

The chain employs TRBV7-2 and TRBJ2-2; D ambiguous. The CDR3 covers 12 residues. Trimming stripped 10 bases from V and 6 bases from J, with 12 bases between. Per germline, CDR1 SGHTA and CDR2 FQGNSA. The CDR3 here is CATHPRAGELFF. The CDR3 DNA reads as TGTGCCACCCACCCTCGCGCCGGGGAGCTGTTTTTT.

A word on this clone: The junction departs from germline at one end; a sequencing error may be responsible. The rearrangement joins TRBV14 to TRBJ2-7, with 7 bases lining up with TRBD1. Germline CDR1 and CDR2: SGHDN and FVKESK. There are 15 residues in the CDR3. The CDR3 nucleotides are TGTGCCAGCAGCCATAGACACACAGGGGATTACGAGCTGTACTTC. Translation: CASSHRHTGDYELYF.

V is TRBV6-6 and J is TRBJ1-1, with 9 bases matching TRBD1. Germline CDR1 reads MNHNY; CDR2 reads SVGAGI (reference sequence). Trimming removed 6 bases from V and 4 bases from J; junction bases left unmatched: 6. The CDR3 is made up of 14 amino acids. The DNA of the CDR3 is TGTGCCAGCAGCATACTGACAGGGGGCACTGAAGCTTTCTTT. Protein: CASSILTGGTEAFF.

The gene calls are TRBV19 and TRBJ2-2; TRBD2 matches 12 bases. The CDR3 covers 15 residues. The germline V gene encodes CDR1 LNHDA and CDR2 SQIVND (reference sequence). With 9 bases clipped from V and 2 bases from J, the junction kept 4 bases outside the gene matches. DNA of the CDR3: TGTGCCAGGCGACTAGCGGGAGATAACACCGGGGAGCTGTTTTTT. Protein product: CARRLAGDNTGELFF.

The chain couples TRBV5-4 to TRBJ2-7; 8 nucleotides match TRBD2. This CDR3 region has 17 residues. Germline V CDR1 and CDR2: SGHNT, YYREEE (reference sequence). V gave up 2 bases and J gave up 3 bases; unmatched junction bases: 13. The CDR3: CASSFGGSSGSLYEQYF. CDR3 DNA sequence: TGTGCCAGCAGCTTCGGGGGTTCTAGCGGGTCCCTCTACGAGCAGTACTTC.

This chain joins TRBV9 and TRBJ2-2; D not certain. This CDR3 comprises 18 residues. CDR1 SGDLS and CDR2 YYNGEE come from the germline V gene. Deletions cut 4 bases from V and 0 bases from J, with 19 bases between. CDR3 residues: CASSPNPIGASNTGELFF. In DNA, the CDR3 is TGTGCCAGCAGCCCCAACCCTATCGGAGCATCGAACACCGGGGAGCTGTTTTTT.

The CDR3, as DNA: TGTGCCAGTAGTAGGTGGGTCCCAAAGCGGGAGGACGGGACCATTCAGTACTTC. Translated: CASSRWVPKREDGTIQYF. This chain connects TRBV19 to TRBJ2-4; 9 bases map to TRBD2. The CDR3 loop spans 18 amino acids. The trim removed 4 bases at V and 9 bases at J, leaving 19 bases unmatched. Germline V gene lookup returns CDR1 LNHDA and CDR2 SQIVND (reference sequence).

The genes are TRBV28 and TRBJ1-2; 9 positions match TRBD1. The germline CDR1 and CDR2 sequences are MDHEN and SYDVKM. V was pared by 7 bases and J by 7 bases, with 7 bases of the junction left unmatched. This CDR3 has 13 amino acids. CDR3 in amino acids: CASTGTGRSGYTF. The CDR3 coding sequence is TGTGCCAGCACCGGGACAGGGAGGAGTGGCTACACCTTC.

The J gene is TRBJ2-1, the V gene TRBV19, with unresolved D. Trimming took off 3 bases at V and 3 bases at J, with 6 bases between the two ends. CDR1 is LNHDA and CDR2 is SQIVND in the germline V gene (reference sequence). The CDR3 is made up of 13 amino acids. CDR3 in amino acids: CASSIGFYNEQFF. The CDR3 coding sequence is TGTGCCAGTAGTATTGGATTCTACAATGAGCAGTTCTTC.

This chain uses TRBV29-1 with TRBJ1-2; no reliable D call. This CDR3 is 13 amino acids long. The V end lost 4 bases, the J end lost 5 bases, and 14 bases lay between the germline ends. The germline CDR1 and CDR2 sequences are SQVTM and ANQGSEA. DNA for the CDR3: TGCAGCGTTGGACACCGACTACTTTATGGCTACACCTTC. Translating it yields CSVGHRLLYGYTF.

This chain links TRBV7-3 with TRBJ2-1; the D gene is possibly TRBD1 (6 bases). The ends were cut back, 2 bases at V and 3 bases at J, with 14 bases in the middle. CDR1 SGHTA and CDR2 FQGTGA come from the germline V gene. CDR3 size: 16 residues. The CDR3 here is CASSLVGAGDYNEQFF. The CDR3 DNA reads as TGTGCCAGCAGCTTAGTCGGGGCAGGGGACTACAATGAGCAGTTCTTC.

The rearrangement links TRBV5-1 to TRBJ1-3; maybe TRBD1 (6 bases). The V end lost 5 bases, the J end lost 6 bases, and 12 bases lay between the germline ends. CDR3 length: 13 residues. Germline CDR1 reads SGHRS; CDR2 reads YFSETQ. CDR3 sequence (DNA): TGCGCCAGCAGTCTGGGACAATTAAACACCATATATTTT. It encodes CASSLGQLNTIYF.

The chain recombines TRBV19 with TRBJ2-1, with 12 bases identical to TRBD2. CDR1 and CDR2 (germline): LNHDA, SQIVND (reference sequence). J was trimmed by 1 base and V by 6 bases; bases with no gene match: 4. This CDR3 is built from 16 residues. CDR3 coding DNA: TGTGCCAGTAGAGAACTAGCGGGAGGTTCCTACAATGAGCAGTTCTTC. Encoded protein: CASRELAGGSYNEQFF.

Here the CDR3 reads CASSQRLGTSDYEQYF. The CDR3 nucleotides read TGTGCCAGCAGCCAACGCCTTGGGACTAGCGACTACGAGCAGTACTTC. The rearrangement uses TRBV14 and TRBJ2-7; 10 bases are shared with TRBD2. From germline, CDR1 is SGHDN and CDR2 FVKESK. This CDR3 contains 16 residues. Trimming removed 2 bases from V and 3 bases from J; junction bases left unmatched: 7. Drawing the rest from reference TRBV14 and TRBJ2-7, the complete variable domain is EAGVTQFPSHSVIEKGQTVTLRCDPISGHDNLYWYRRVMGKEIKFLLHFVKESKQDESGMPNNRFLAERTGGTYSTLKVQPAELEDSGVYFCASSQRLGTSDYEQYFGPGTRLTVT.

J is TRBJ1-5 and V is TRBV7-2, with a tentative D call TRBD1 (6 bases). V lost 3 bases, J lost 7 bases, and 10 bases lay in between. In germline, CDR1 is SGHTA, CDR2 FQGNSA. The CDR3 covers 13 residues. The CDR3 reads CASSFGQGQPQHF. The CDR3 region has the DNA TGTGCCAGCAGCTTCGGGCAGGGGCAGCCCCAGCATTTT.

This clone was seen just once. V usage is TRBV5-1 and J usage is TRBJ1-1; D is possibly TRBD1 (5 bases). Trimming removed 4 bases at V and 1 base at J, with 14 bases between. Germline CDR1 and CDR2: SGHRS and YFSETQ. CDR3 size: 15 residues. In DNA, the CDR3 is TGCGCCAGCAGCACCCGGGGGGTTCAGAACACTGAAGCTTTCTTT. Translating gives CASSTRGVQNTEAFF.

This chain joins TRBV5-1 and TRBJ2-5; D is ambiguous. Deletions cut 2 bases from V and 1 base from J, with 9 bases between. The germline V gene has CDR1 SGHRS and CDR2 YFSETQ. The CDR3 contains 14 residues. The CDR3 DNA is TGCGCCAGCAGCTTAACACCCGGCCAAGAGACCCAGTACTTC. Translation gives CASSLTPGQETQYF.

The table lists this clone with a count of one. CDR3: CASSIGTLGTTEAFF. The DNA of the CDR3 is TGTGCCAGTAGTATCGGGACCCTGGGGACGACTGAAGCTTTCTTT. The V call is TRBV19, the J call TRBJ1-1; tentative D call: TRBD1 (5 bases). CDR1 and CDR2 from the germline V gene are LNHDA and SQIVND (reference sequence). The CDR3 covers 15 residues. V was pared by 3 bases and J by 5 bases, with 16 bases between.

The chain couples TRBV27 to TRBJ2-7, with D possibly TRBD2 on 5 matching bases. Between the trimmed V and J ends, which lost 4 bases and 0 bases, there was a span of 10 bases. Germline CDR1 and CDR2: MNHEY and SMNVEV (reference sequence). This CDR3 has 14 residues. CDR3 region: CASSWTGSSYEQYF. For the CDR3, the DNA is TGTGCCAGCAGTTGGACGGGAAGCTCCTACGAGCAGTACTTC.